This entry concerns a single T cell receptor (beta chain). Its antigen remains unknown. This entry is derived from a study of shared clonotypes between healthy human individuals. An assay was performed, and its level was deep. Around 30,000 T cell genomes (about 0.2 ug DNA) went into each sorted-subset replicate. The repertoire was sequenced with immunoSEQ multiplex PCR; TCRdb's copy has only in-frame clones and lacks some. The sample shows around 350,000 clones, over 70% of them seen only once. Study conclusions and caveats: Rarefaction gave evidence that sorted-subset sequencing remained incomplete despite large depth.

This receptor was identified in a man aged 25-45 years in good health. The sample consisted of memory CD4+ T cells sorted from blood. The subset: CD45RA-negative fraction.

The CDR3, as DNA: TGTGCCAGCAGTAACCCGAGGGGCGAGCAGTACTTC. The encoded protein is CASSNPRGEQYF. The genes are TRBV6-5 and TRBJ2-7; TRBD1 or TRBD2 may be the D gene (5 bases each). The germline V gene encodes CDR1 MNHEY and CDR2 SVGAGI. The CDR3 consists of 12 residues. Deletions cut 5 bases from V and 6 bases from J, with 11 bases between.